This T cell receptor beta chain was observed in a study of lung T cells in sarcoidosis with Löfgren's syndrome. Study-level points and caveats: TRAV12-1 and TRBV2 were reportedly most expanded in Löfgren's patients. TRBV2 was the preferred pairing partner of TRAV12-1, with similar CDR3s. Multiple Löfgren's syndrome patients reportedly shared TRAV12-1 and TRBV2 CDR3 motifs.

The CDR3 spans 14 residues. The V gene end was trimmed by 5 bases and the J gene end by 2 bases; junction bases not matched to a gene: 6. Germline CDR1 is SGHRS and CDR2 is YFSETQ. TCRdb used MiXCR to reprocess the reads, holding one entry per CDR3 protein. The sample yields around 21,000 distinct CDR3 sequences, roughly 20% seen once. About this clonotype: The antigen is unknown. One base away lies a much larger clone, so this may be a sequencing read error.

Sequenced input: CD4+ T cells from PBMCs. The gene calls are TRBV5-1 and TRBJ2-5; 7 bases align to TRBD1. The TCR sequence derives from a human donor with sarcoidosis (Löfgren's syndrome or another form), or a control subject (not recorded which). CDR3 protein: CASRERTGQETQYF. The CDR3 DNA reads TGCGCCAGCAGGGAGAGGACAGGACAAGAGACCCAGTACTTC.